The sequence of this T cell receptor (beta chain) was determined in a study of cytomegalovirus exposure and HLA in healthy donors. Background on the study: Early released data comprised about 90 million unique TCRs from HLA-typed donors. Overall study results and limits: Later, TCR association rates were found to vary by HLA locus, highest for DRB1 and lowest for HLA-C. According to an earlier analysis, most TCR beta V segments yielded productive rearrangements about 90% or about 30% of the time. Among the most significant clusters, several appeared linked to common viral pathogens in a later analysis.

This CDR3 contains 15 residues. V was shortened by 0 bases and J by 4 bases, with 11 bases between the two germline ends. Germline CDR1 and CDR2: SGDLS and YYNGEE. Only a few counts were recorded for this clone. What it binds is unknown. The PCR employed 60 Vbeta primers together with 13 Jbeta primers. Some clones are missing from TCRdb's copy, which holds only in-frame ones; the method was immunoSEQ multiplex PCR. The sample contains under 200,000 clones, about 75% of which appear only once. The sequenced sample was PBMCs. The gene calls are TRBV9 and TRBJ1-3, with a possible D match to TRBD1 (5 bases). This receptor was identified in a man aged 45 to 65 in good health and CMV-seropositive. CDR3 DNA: TGTGCCAGCAGCGTAGGTTCAGGGATGGGAAACACCATATATTTT. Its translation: CASSVGSGMGNTIYF.